These T cell receptor beta chains were read from a single sample in a study of T cells in Graves' hyperthyroidism and ophthalmopathy. In TCRdb, the multiplex PCR reads were re-called with MiXCR into one record per CDR3 protein. Counted here are approximately 640,000 distinct CDR3 sequences, roughly 46% occurring once; the ten biggest clones make up about 7.2%. Sequenced input: peripheral blood or thyroid tissue (not recorded which). The source is an adult man with Graves' disease, either hyperthyroidism or ophthalmopathy (not recorded which). Each CDR3 is given with its conserved first and last residue. The order of the fields is D gene, clone size, V gene, J gene, CDR3 DNA, CDR3 protein. A D gene is named only where the DNA matches it firmly. Clone size is not always given. Where it is, it says once, few, many or a class for expanded clones.

TRBD1	-	TRBV19	TRBJ1-5	TGTGCCAGTAGTATCTGGGGACAGGACAATCAGCCCCAGCATTTT	CASSIWGQDNQPQHF
-	many	TRBV15	TRBJ1-3	TGTGCCACCAGCAGAACCGGGAGCCCTGGAAACACCATATATTTT	CATSRTGSPGNTIYF
-	-	TRBV7-9	TRBJ2-7	TGTGCCAGCAGCTTGGGCGGGCGGATCGAGCAGTACTTC	CASSLGGRIEQYF
-	many	TRBV15	TRBJ1-2	TGTGCCACCAGCAGAGATAAACAACAGACAGTGAATGGCTACACCTTC	CATSRDKQQTVNGYTF
-	-	TRBV24-1	TRBJ2-7	TGTGCCACCAGTGGGACGACAGCCCGGGGCTACGAGCAGTACTTC	CATSGTTARGYEQYF
-	many	TRBV5-1	TRBJ1-2	TGCGCCAGCAGCTCCTCGACAGGTGGGATCTATGGCTACACCTTC	CASSSSTGGIYGYTF
-	many	TRBV29-1	TRBJ1-2	TGCAGCGTTGGTTTCCAGGGTCGATCTGGCTACACCTTC	CSVGFQGRSGYTF
TRBD2	-	TRBV15	TRBJ2-7	TGTGCCACCAGCAGAGATTTGATAGCGGGAGGACAATTCGAGCAGTACTTC	CATSRDLIAGGQFEQYF
TRBD1	few	TRBV5-8	TRBJ1-1	TGTGCCAGCAGCTTCCGACAGGGGCAGGCTTTCTTT	CASSFRQGQAFF
TRBD1	-	TRBV2	TRBJ1-1	TGTGCCAGCACGGACAGGGCCGGGTCTGGCTTTTACAACACTGAAGCTTTCTTT	CASTDRAGSGFYNTEAFF
TRBD1	-	TRBV2	TRBJ2-7	TGTGCCAGCAGCGCCCGGGACAGGGGATTTGAGCAGTACTTC	CASSARDRGFEQYF
TRBD1	-	TRBV20-1	TRBJ2-5	TGCAGTGCTAGAGCGCCGACAGGGAGCAGGGAGACCCAGTACTTC	CSARAPTGSRETQYF
-	few	TRBV7-3	TRBJ2-5	TGTGCCAACGATAGACCCTTACAAGAGACCCAGTACTTC	CANDRPLQETQYF
TRBD1	few	TRBV2	TRBJ1-1	TGTGCCAGCAGGGACAGGTCGCCCACTGAAGCTTTCTTT	CASRDRSPTEAFF
TRBD1	-	TRBV19	TRBJ1-4	TGTGCCAGTAGTCCGGACAGGGGGTTTTTT	CASSPDRGFF
-	-	TRBV7-2	TRBJ1-1	TGTGCCAGCAGCGCCGGGGGGACCTTGAACACTGAAGCTTTCTTT	CASSAGGTLNTEAFF
-	many	TRBV7-8	TRBJ1-2	TGTGCCAGCAGCGTACTAGACTACTATGGCTACACCTTC	CASSVLDYYGYTF
-	-	TRBV6-6	TRBJ2-7	TGTGCCAGCAGTTACGGGGGAGGCGAGCAGTACTTC	CASSYGGGEQYF
-	-	TRBV7-4	TRBJ2-5	TGTGCCAGCAGTTTGTCGGGGAGTACCCAGTACTTC	CASSLSGSTQYF
TRBD1	few	TRBV2	TRBJ1-5	TGTGCCAGCAGTTCAGGGGGAAGCAATCAGCCCCAGCATTTT	CASSSGGSNQPQHF
-	many	TRBV15	TRBJ1-1	TGTGCCACCAGCACGGGACGACAGAACACTGAAGCTTTCTTT	CATSTGRQNTEAFF
TRBD1	-	TRBV7-9	TRBJ1-4	TGTGCCAGCAGCTTAGGGTCGCTCGGGACAGCGGATGAAAAACTGTTTTTT	CASSLGSLGTADEKLFF
-	-	TRBV12-3/TRBV12-4	TRBJ2-7	TGTGCCAGCAGCTTGACAGATCTAGCTACTCTTTCCGAGCAGTACTTC	CASSLTDLATLSEQYF
-	many	TRBV29-1	TRBJ1-1	TGCAGCGTTGAAAGAGGCAGGGCTGAAGCTTTCTTT	CSVERGRAEAFF
TRBD1	-	TRBV7-8	TRBJ2-7	TGTGCCAGCAGCTTAGCGTTAATACCCGACAGGGGGTTCTCCTACGAGCAGTACTTC	CASSLALIPDRGFSYEQYF
TRBD1	few	TRBV9	TRBJ1-5	TGTGCCAGCAGCCAAGATTCGACAGGGGGCAATCAGCCCCAGCATTTT	CASSQDSTGGNQPQHF
-	-	TRBV20-1	TRBJ1-1	TGCAGTGCTAGAGCCCCTCTGAACACTGAAGCTTTCTTT	CSARAPLNTEAFF
-	-	TRBV7-9	TRBJ1-2	TGCGCCAGCAGCCCCGAAGAAGGCTTCTATGGCTACACCTTC	CASSPEEGFYGYTF
-	-	TRBV7-2	TRBJ1-1	TGTGCCAGCAGTTTAAAAAAAAACACTGAAGCTTTCTTT	CASSLKKNTEAFF
-	-	TRBV7-8	TRBJ1-4	TGTGCCAGCAGCTTATGGGGGCTAACAAGCGGACTGTTTTTT	CASSLWGLTSGLFF
-	-	TRBV2	TRBJ1-2	TGTGCCAGCAGTTACAGGACACGCTACACCTTC	CASSYRTRYTF
-	-	TRBV7-2	TRBJ2-7	TGTGCCAGCAGCCCAAGCACCGGGGAGCTGTACTTC	CASSPSTGELYF
-	-	TRBV6-6	TRBJ1-5	TGTGCCAGCAGGGCATCCGATTATAGCAATCAGCCCCAGCATTTT	CASRASDYSNQPQHF
-	many	TRBV7-9	TRBJ2-7	TGTGCCAGCAGCTCTAAATTCAGCTACGAGCAGTACTTC	CASSSKFSYEQYF
TRBD1	-	TRBV24-1	TRBJ2-7	TGTGCCACGGGGACAGGGGCGGCCTACGAGCAGTACTTC	CATGTGAAYEQYF
-	-	TRBV29-1	TRBJ2-7	TGCAGCGTTGCAGCGTCCAGGGGAAACTATGGCTACGAGCAGTACTTC	CSVAASRGNYGYEQYF
TRBD1	-	TRBV29-1	TRBJ1-4	TGCAGCGTTTGGTTAGCGGGACAGATGTTTTTT	CSVWLAGQMFF
-	-	TRBV11-1	TRBJ1-6	TGTGCCAGCAAGGCCAAAGGGGATTCACCCCTCCACTTT	CASKAKGDSPLHF
TRBD1	-	TRBV20-1	TRBJ2-7	TGCAGTGCTAGAGGGGCAGGGGGCTCGAGATCCTCCTACGAGCAGTACTTC	CSARGAGGSRSSYEQYF
-	-	TRBV15	TRBJ1-1	TGTGCCACCAGCAGCTTAAGTTTTGGTAGGGGACGGAACACTGAAGCTTTCTTT	CATSSLSFGRGRNTEAFF
-	-	TRBV24-1	TRBJ2-7	TGTGCCACCAGGACGGCAGGGGTTTACTTC	CATRTAGVYF
-	-	TRBV29-1	TRBJ2-5	TGCAGCAGTATGGACAGAGAGACCCAGTACTTC	CSSMDRETQYF
-	many	TRBV25-1	TRBJ1-1	TGTGCCAGCAGTGAAACTGGGACAAACACTGAAGCTTTCTTT	CASSETGTNTEAFF
TRBD2	-	TRBV24-1	TRBJ2-3	TGTGCCACCAGTGCCCCCGAGGGACTAGCGGGAACAGATACGCAGTATTTT	CATSAPEGLAGTDTQYF
-	-	TRBV19	TRBJ1-5	TGTGCCAGTAGAACCCCACAGGGACGGGGCAATCAGCCCCAGCATTTT	CASRTPQGRGNQPQHF
-	-	TRBV6-5	TRBJ2-5	TGTGCCAGCAGTTATGACGGGAGTAAGACCCAGTACTTC	CASSYDGSKTQYF
TRBD1	-	TRBV7-9	TRBJ2-7	TGTGCCAGCAGCTTAGTGGGACAGAACTACGAGCAGTACTTC	CASSLVGQNYEQYF
-	-	TRBV6-6	TRBJ1-3	TGTGCCAGCAGTTACTCCGGAAACTCTGGAAACACCATATATTTT	CASSYSGNSGNTIYF
-	-	TRBV15	TRBJ1-2	TGTGCCACCAGCAGCGTCGCCGGGACGGCTAACTATGGCTACACCTTC	CATSSVAGTANYGYTF
TRBD1	few	TRBV7-2	TRBJ1-6	TGTGCCAGCAGTTTACCGGGACAGGGTCTACCCCTCCACTTT	CASSLPGQGLPLHF
TRBD2	-	TRBV7-9	TRBJ2-7	TGTGCCAGCAGCTCCGGACTAGCGGGAGGGTTCGACGAGCAGTACTTC	CASSSGLAGGFDEQYF
-	-	TRBV20-1	TRBJ1-5	TGCAGTGCTACCACAGGGATCGGCAATCAGCCCCAGCATTTT	CSATTGIGNQPQHF
-	-	TRBV20-1	TRBJ1-4	TGCAGTGCTAGTAACCAGGCGAATGAAAAACTGTTTTTT	CSASNQANEKLFF
TRBD1	-	TRBV5-1	TRBJ1-6	TGCGCCAGCAGTTCAGGACAGGCCGTGTATAATTCACCCCTCCACTTT	CASSSGQAVYNSPLHF
-	-	TRBV6-2/TRBV6-3	TRBJ2-5	TGTGCCAGCAGTTACGGGTCGGGGGCCGAGACCCAGTACTTC	CASSYGSGAETQYF